The 17 T cell receptor beta chains below were found in one sample sequenced in a study of T and B cells in COVID-19 patients. Blood genomic DNA input for TRB amplification was 250-500 ng. BIOMED2 TRB-A/B primer pools were used in multiplex TRB PCR. TCRdb recomputed calls from the multiplex PCR reads with MiXCR, one row per CDR3 protein. Counted here are about 7,200 distinct CDR3 sequences, about a third occurring once; the ten biggest clones make up about 24%. Sequencing was performed on blood. These receptor sequences come from a human donor who had recovered from COVID-19.

In this sample, this clonotype is medium-sized. The chain combines TRBV19 with TRBJ1-2, with unresolved D. Looked up from germline, CDR1 is LNHDA and CDR2 is SQIVND (reference sequence). The ends were cut back, 2 bases at V and 3 bases at J, with 4 bases in the middle. CDR3 size: 12 residues. CDR3 region: CASSITDYGYTF. The CDR3 DNA reads as TGTGCCAGTAGTATAACAGACTATGGCTACACCTTC.

Here the CDR3 DNA reads TGTGCCAGCAGCTTGGGTCTGTTAGGGAACTACGAGCAGTACTTC. Its translation: CASSLGLLGNYEQYF. The chain carries TRBV5-6 and TRBJ2-7; D ambiguous. The CDR3 extends over 15 amino acids. CDR1 and CDR2 from the germline V gene are SGHDT and YYEEEE. V lost 0 bases to trimming and J lost 3 bases, with 13 bases between them. The full variable domain, completed using reference TRBV5-6 and TRBJ2-7, is DAGVTQSPTHLIKTRGQQVTLRCSPKSGHDTVSWYQQALGQGPQFIFQYYEEEERQRGNFPDRFSGHQFPNYSSELNVNALLLGDSALYLCASSLGLLGNYEQYFGPGTRLTVT.

This clonotype has a handful of counts. This chain connects TRBV6-5 to TRBJ1-6, with D possibly being TRBD1 (5 bases). Germline V CDR1 and CDR2: MNHEY, SVGAGI. V was pared by 5 bases and J by 6 bases, with 14 bases between. The CDR3 has 15 residues. CDR3 amino acids: CASSDRDRSNSPLHF. CDR3 DNA: TGTGCCAGCAGTGACCGGGACCGATCTAATTCACCCCTCCACTTT.

The rearrangement links TRBV6-5 to TRBJ2-7, with 7 bases aligning to TRBD2. The CDR3 is made up of 16 amino acids. V was clipped by 4 bases and J by 2 bases; unmatched bases: 11. Germline V lookup: CDR1 MNHEY, CDR2 SVGAGI. CDR3 region: CASSSDLTSLAYEQYF. In DNA, the CDR3 is TGTGCCAGCAGTTCTGACCTGACTAGCCTGGCCTACGAGCAGTACTTC.

This clonotype appeared a few times. The chain combines TRBV7-9 with TRBJ2-3; tentative D call: TRBD2 (5 bases). Germline lookup yields CDR1 SEHNR and CDR2 FQNEAQ (reference sequence). The CDR3 runs to 14 residues. V dropped 4 bases and J dropped 7 bases, with 15 bases sitting between them. CDR3 DNA sequence: TGTGCCAGCAGCTCCACGGGGTCGGGATATACGCAGTATTTT. Amino acid sequence: CASSSTGSGYTQYF.

The CDR3 DNA is TGCGCCAGCAGCTTGGGAGGACTAGCGGGGGGCATAAGCTCCTACGAGCAGTACGTC. Translation: CASSLGGLAGGISSYEQYV. The chain carries TRBV5-1 and TRBJ2-7; 14 bases are shared with TRBD2. The CDR3 runs 19 residues. V lost 0 bases and J lost 0; bases outside the gene matches: 8. Germline CDR1 and CDR2: SGHRS and YFSETQ.

This clonotype is medium-sized. The chain links TRBV19 to TRBJ2-7, with D perhaps matching TRBD1 (6 bases). This CDR3 region has 12 residues. Germline CDR1 LNHDA, CDR2 SQIVND (reference sequence). V was trimmed by 5 bases and J by 4 bases, leaving 9 bases between them. This CDR3 is CASSQQGYEQYF. Here the CDR3 DNA reads TGTGCCAGTAGTCAACAGGGTTACGAGCAGTACTTC.

This chain connects TRBV5-4 to TRBJ2-3; 7 nucleotides match TRBD1. This CDR3 has 15 amino acids. V lost 1 base, J lost 4 bases, and 6 bases stayed unmatched. Germline V CDR1 and CDR2: SGHNT, YYREEE (reference sequence). CDR3 DNA: TGTGCCAGCAGCTTGAACAGGGGAATCGCAGATACGCAGTATTTT. Protein sequence: CASSLNRGIADTQYF. Based on the CDR3 plus reference TRBV5-4 and TRBJ2-3, the full variable domain is ETGVTQSPTHLIKTRGQQVTLRCSSQSGHNTVSWYQQALGQGPQFIFQYYREEENGRGNFPPRFSGLQFPNYSSELNVNALELDDSALYLCASSLNRGIADTQYFGPGTRLTVL.

The sample holds a few counts of this clonotype. The chain couples TRBV5-5 to TRBJ1-5; D possibly corresponds to TRBD1 (6 bases). There are 15 residues in the CDR3. Deletions cut 3 bases from V and 5 bases from J, with 15 bases between. Germline lookup yields CDR1 SGHKS and CDR2 YYEKEE (reference sequence). In DNA, the CDR3 is TGTGCCAGCAGCTCCTGGGACAAATACGATCAGCCCCAGCATTTT. Its protein is CASSSWDKYDQPQHF.

The chain couples TRBV6-1 to TRBJ1-5; 9 bases are a match to TRBD1. CDR1 and CDR2 (germline): MNHNS, SASEGT. The CDR3 has 16 residues. V was pared by 6 bases and J by 7 bases, with 13 bases of the junction left unmatched. The CDR3 nucleotides read TGTGCCAGCAGCTCCCCGAAGGGACAGGGTTGGCAGCCCCAGCATTTT. Encoded protein: CASSSPKGQGWQPQHF.

This clonotype qualifies as large (0.1 to 1%). The chain employs TRBV29-1 and TRBJ2-2; D ambiguous. CDR3 length: 13 residues. Per the germline V gene, CDR1 is SQVTM and CDR2 is ANQGSEA. Trimming shortened V by 7 bases and J by 8 bases, and 17 bases separated the two germline ends. CDR3 sequence: CSAPAQLGGELFF. The CDR3 DNA reads TGCAGCGCCCCGGCCCAGCTAGGTGGGGAGCTGTTTTTT.

The genes are TRBV18 and TRBJ2-7; D is ambiguous. V was clipped by 2 bases and J by 1 base, with 6 bases between them. The CDR3 sequence is 13 residues long. Germline CDR1 KGHSH, CDR2 LQKENI. CDR3 bases: TGTGCCAGCTCACCAGGCGGATCCTACGAGCAGTACTTC. Amino acid sequence: CASSPGGSYEQYF. Full variable domain (remainder filled in from reference TRBV18 and TRBJ2-7): NAGVMQNPRHLVRRRGQEARLRCSPMKGHSHVYWYRQLPEEGLKFMVYLQKENIIDESGMPKERFSAEFPKEGPSILRIQQVVRGDSAAYFCASSPGGSYEQYFGPGTRLTVT.

This chain links TRBV12-3 or TRBV12-4 with TRBJ2-3; 9 bases line up with TRBD2. J lost 0 bases, V lost 5 bases, and 6 bases had no gene match. This CDR3 spans 16 amino acids. CDR3 coding DNA: TGTGCCAGCAGTCAAAACCTAGCGGGGAGCACAGATACGCAGTATTTT. Its protein is CASSQNLAGSTDTQYF.

Comments on this clonotype: This may come from a read error, since a much larger clone is one base off. The gene calls are TRBV5-5 and TRBJ2-5; no clear D gene. V lost 4 bases, J lost 2 bases, and 15 bases lay in between. Germline V gene sequence: CDR1 SGHKS, CDR2 YYEKEE (reference sequence). The CDR3 length is 15 residues. In DNA form, the CDR3 reads TGTGCCAGCAGCCCCGCCGAAGGTCCACAAGAGACCCAGTACTTC. Residues: CASSPAEGPQETQYF.

The chain has TRBV7-9 and TRBJ1-6; tentative D call: TRBD1 (6 bases). Germline V CDR1 and CDR2: SEHNR, FQNEAQ (reference sequence). V was clipped by 3 bases and J by 9 bases, with 12 bases between them. The CDR3 consists of 14 residues. The CDR3 sequence: CASSFGQSSSPLHF. The CDR3 DNA reads TGTGCCAGCAGCTTCGGACAGTCAAGTTCACCCCTCCACTTT.

This clonotype is medium-sized. V and J are TRBV5-4 and TRBJ2-3; 10 nucleotides match TRBD2. With 3 bases clipped from V and 4 bases from J, the junction kept 8 bases outside the gene matches. CDR1 SGHNT and CDR2 YYREEE come from the germline V gene (reference sequence). This CDR3 is built from 16 residues. CDR3 bases: TGTGCCAGCAGCTCCTCCAGGACTAGCGGATCAGATACGCAGTATTTT. This gives the protein CASSSSRTSGSDTQYF.

This clonotype is medium-sized within its sample. The chain joins TRBV11-1 to TRBJ2-1, with 11 nucleotides matching TRBD2. Germline V gene sequence: CDR1 SGHAT, CDR2 FQDESV (reference sequence). The CDR3 has 15 residues. V shed 4 bases, J shed 6 bases, and the junction held 5 bases outside the gene matches. CDR3 protein: CASSSLAGGLNEQFF. In nucleotides, the CDR3 is TGTGCCAGCAGCTCTTTAGCGGGGGGGCTCAATGAGCAGTTCTTC. Looking up the rest from reference TRBV11-1 and TRBJ2-1 gives the full variable domain: EAEVAQSPRYKITEKSQAVAFWCDPISGHATLYWYRQILGQGPELLVQFQDESVVDDSQLPKDRFSAERLKGVDSTLKIQPAELGDSAMYLCASSSLAGGLNEQFFGPGTRLTVL.